This TCR beta chain was sequenced for a study of T cells in Graves' hyperthyroidism and ophthalmopathy. This clonotype occurred many times. Its antigen is not known. General observations from the study: Most thyroid clonotypes expanded above 0.001 appeared in blood too. Ophthalmopathy, as predicted by the model, came a median around 6 months after the prediction.

Amplification yielded TCR beta CDR3 regions, with RNA transcripts as the source. RT-PCR in the first round (using the HTBI primer set) targeted the TCR CDR3. TCRdb itself ran the multiplex PCR reads through MiXCR, one entry per CDR3 protein. The sample consists of 300,000 to 450,000 distinct CDR3 sequences, more than 12% of them appearing once. This CDR3 is built from 16 residues. V gave up 6 bases and J gave up 5 bases; unmatched junction bases: 12. Germline assignment: CDR1 SNHLY and CDR2 FYNNEI. Source material: blood. J is TRBJ2-5 and V is TRBV2; 10 bases are a match to TRBD1. The sequence came from a woman aged 30 to 39 with Graves' ophthalmopathy. CDR3 in DNA: TGTGCCAGCAGCAAGAGCCGGGACAGGGGTTGGGAGACCCAGTACTTC. Translation: CASSKSRDRGWETQYF.